The clone carrying this TCR beta chain has more than one count but fewer than ten. Its antigen is as yet unknown. Investigators reverse transcribed all isolated RNA, so they sequenced expressed TCRB transcripts. TCRdb's copy holds only in-frame clones and misses some; the assay was immunoSEQ multiplex PCR. The sample lists roughly 300,000 clones, approximately 15% occurring once. The entry originates in a study of beta chain features in type 1 diabetes. General observations from the study: More deletions and fewer insertions at VDJ junctions were found in patients with type 1 diabetes.

Based on CD45RO/CCR7/CD25/CD127/CD95/CD27, CD4+ regulatory, stem cell-like memory, naive and central memory cells were sorted. This receptor was obtained from a man aged 25-45 years in good health. Sequenced material: central memory CD4+ T cells from blood.

The CDR3 region is CASSPPLGEQFF. In DNA form, the CDR3 reads TGTGCCAGCTCACCACCGTTGGGTGAGCAGTTCTTC. The V call is TRBV18, the J call TRBJ2-1; D is ambiguous. From germline, CDR1 is KGHSH and CDR2 LQKENI. Between the trimmed V and J ends, which lost 0 bases and 9 bases, there was a span of 6 bases. The CDR3 has 12 residues.